Presented here are 21 T cell receptor beta chains from one specimen sequenced in a study of HIV-infected patients and healthy controls. Each CDR3 protein gets one entry after TCRdb re-called the 5' RACE reads with MiXCR. This table holds about 67,000 distinct CDR3 sequences, approximately 15% found once. Material: CD4+ T cells from blood. These receptors were obtained from a human donor in good health.

The chain combines TRBV7-9 with TRBJ1-1; maybe TRBD1 (6 bases). The CDR3 has 16 residues. Germline V CDR1 and CDR2: SEHNR, FQNEAQ (reference sequence). The germline V and J ends were trimmed by 2 bases and 2 bases, with 15 bases remaining between them. DNA for the CDR3: TGTGCCAGCAGCTTAAGGGGTCTGGGGGGCAACACTGAAGCTTTCTTT. It codes for CASSLRGLGGNTEAFF.

This clonotype was detected a few times. The chain combines TRBV18 with TRBJ2-1; D might be TRBD1 (6 bases). The germline V gene encodes CDR1 KGHSH and CDR2 LQKENI. The CDR3 is 15 amino acids. Trimming pared 6 bases from V and 4 bases from J, leaving 16 bases between. The CDR3, as DNA: TGTGCCAGCTCCCTTGACAGGTCCCCTTACAATGAGCAGTTCTTC. Amino acid sequence: CASSLDRSPYNEQFF. Supplemented by reference TRBV18 and TRBJ2-1, the full variable domain reads NAGVMQNPRHLVRRRGQEARLRCSPMKGHSHVYWYRQLPEEGLKFMVYLQKENIIDESGMPKERFSAEFPKEGPSILRIQQVVRGDSAAYFCASSLDRSPYNEQFFGPGTRLTVL.

This clonotype has at least ten counts. The V call is TRBV24-1, the J call TRBJ1-5, with D possibly matching TRBD1 (5 bases). Trimming removed 5 bases from V and 11 bases from J, with 15 bases in between. This CDR3 has 13 amino acids. The germline V gene has CDR1 KGHDR and CDR2 SFDVKD. The CDR3 sequence: CATSGPFGGAQHF. The CDR3 bases are TGTGCCACCAGTGGCCCCTTCGGGGGGGCCCAGCATTTT.

The table lists this clonotype with many counts. The chain joins TRBV9 to TRBJ1-1, with D hard to call. CDR3 length: 16 residues. Trimming stripped 4 bases from V and 0 bases from J, with 16 bases between. Germline V lookup: CDR1 SGDLS, CDR2 YYNGEE. CDR3 residues: CASSPLLGRVNTEAFF. The CDR3 DNA reads as TGTGCCAGCAGCCCCCTGTTAGGGCGGGTGAACACTGAAGCTTTCTTT. Supplemented by reference TRBV9 and TRBJ1-1, the full variable domain reads DSGVTQTPKHLITATGQRVTLRCSPRSGDLSVYWYQQSLDQGLQFLIQYYNGEERAKGNILERFSAQQFPDLHSELNLSSLELGDSALYFCASSPLLGRVNTEAFFGQGTRLTVV.

The chain uses TRBV6-6 and TRBJ2-7; 11 bases agree with TRBD1. V was pared by 2 bases and J by 7 bases, with 13 bases of the junction left unmatched. This CDR3 has 17 residues. CDR1 and CDR2 from the germline V gene are MNHNY and SVGAGI (reference sequence). The CDR3 here is CASSYLLGGQGASEQYF. The CDR3 region has the DNA TGTGCCAGCAGTTACCTTCTAGGCGGACAGGGGGCGAGTGAGCAGTACTTC.

The rearrangement links TRBV7-6 to TRBJ2-7; TRBD1 agrees at 11 bases. J lost 5 bases, V lost 5 bases, and 5 bases had no gene match. The CDR3 is made up of 14 amino acids. CDR1 and CDR2 from the germline V gene are SGHVS and FNYEAQ. CDR3 sequence: CASSLMDRGHEQYF. As DNA, the CDR3 is TGTGCCAGCAGCCTGATGGACAGGGGGCACGAGCAGTACTTC.

The CDR3 sequence is CAMSGAGGLTDTQYF. For the CDR3, the DNA is TGTGCCATGTCGGGAGCGGGAGGCCTCACAGATACGCAGTATTTT. This rearrangement joins TRBV6-1 to TRBJ2-3; 9 nucleotides line up with TRBD2. This CDR3 region has 15 residues. Per germline, CDR1 MNHNS and CDR2 SASEGT. Trimming removed 10 bases from V and 2 bases from J; junction bases left unmatched: 10.

This clonotype appeared a few times. J is TRBJ1-1 and V is TRBV29-1; D might be TRBD1 (6 bases). V shed 5 bases and J shed 0 bases, with 10 bases lying between them. CDR1 SQVTM and CDR2 ANQGSEA come from the germline V gene. The CDR3 runs 13 residues. CDR3 in DNA: TGCAGCGTTACCGGACAGTTGAACACTGAAGCTTTCTTT. Translated, it gives CSVTGQLNTEAFF.

This clonotype was counted only a few times. V gene TRBV7-2 combines with J gene TRBJ2-1, with D possibly TRBD1 on 5 matching bases. Trimming pared 1 base from V and 12 bases from J, leaving 16 bases between. The length of the CDR3 is 14 residues. In germline, CDR1 is SGHTA, CDR2 FQGNSA. This chain's CDR3 is CASSLDSDRRWQFF. In nucleotides, the CDR3 is TGTGCCAGCAGCTTAGATTCCGACAGAAGATGGCAGTTCTTC.

This sequence joins TRBV5-5 and TRBJ1-1, with 9 nucleotides matching TRBD1. The germline CDR1 and CDR2 sequences are SGHKS and YYEKEE (reference sequence). The trim removed 4 bases at V and 2 bases at J, leaving 6 bases unmatched. CDR3 length equals 15 residues. CDR3 sequence (DNA): TGTGCCAGCAGCCTCCTGGGACAGGGAAACACTGAAGCTTTCTTT. It encodes CASSLLGQGNTEAFF.

The rearrangement uses TRBV3-1 and TRBJ1-6; D perhaps matches TRBD1 (6 bases). The CDR3 length is 17 residues. CDR1 and CDR2 (germline): LGHDT, YNNKEL (reference sequence). Trimming pared 0 bases from V and 7 bases from J, leaving 16 bases between. CDR3 sequence: CASSQETARGDNSPLHF. CDR3 nucleotides: TGTGCCAGCAGCCAAGAAACCGCCAGGGGTGACAATTCACCCCTCCACTTT.

The V and J genes are TRBV20-1 and TRBJ2-7; 8 bases agree with TRBD1. CDR3 length: 16 amino acids. V was clipped by 0 bases and J by 4 bases; unmatched bases: 11. Looked up from germline, CDR1 is DFQATT and CDR2 is SNEGSKA (reference sequence). The CDR3 DNA follows: TGCAGTGCTAGAGATCCAGGACAGGGTTATGCGTACGAGCAGTACTTC. This gives the protein CSARDPGQGYAYEQYF.

The chain's CDR3 is CASSEPGQGLNEQFF. Here the CDR3 DNA reads TGTGCCAGCAGTGAACCGGGACAGGGACTTAATGAGCAGTTCTTC. The chain links TRBV25-1 to TRBJ2-1; 9 bases match TRBD1. V gave up 2 bases and J gave up 7 bases; unmatched junction bases: 6. Germline V gene sequence: CDR1 MGHDK, CDR2 SYGVNS. This CDR3 contains 15 residues.

The V and J genes are TRBV7-2 and TRBJ2-1, with 7 nucleotides matching TRBD1. V shed 5 bases and J 9 bases; nucleotides not matched to a gene: 10. Looked up from germline, CDR1 is SGHTA and CDR2 is FQGNSA. CDR3 length equals 14 residues. For the CDR3, the DNA is TGTGCCAGCAGCCCCATAAGGGGGCAGGGTGAGCAGTTCTTC. It translates to CASSPIRGQGEQFF.

This clonotype was seen a few times. This chain joins TRBV2 and TRBJ2-2, with D possibly TRBD2 on 5 matching bases. Trimming took 8 bases from V and 6 from J, leaving 13 bases between them. From germline, CDR1 is SNHLY and CDR2 FYNNEI. The CDR3 is made up of 13 amino acids. CDR3 DNA sequence: TGTGCCAGCCGCCAGGAGGTAGCCGGGGAGCTGTTTTTT. Its translation is CASRQEVAGELFF.

This clonotype appeared a few times. This chain uses TRBV7-2 with TRBJ2-5; the D gene is possibly TRBD2 (5 bases). Germline V gene sequence: CDR1 SGHTA, CDR2 FQGNSA. Trimming cost V 4 bases and J 8 bases, with 20 bases left between them. The CDR3 runs 15 residues. The CDR3 DNA reads as TGTGCCAGCAGCTCGAGCCCGGACGTCCCGGGAACCCAGTACTTC. Translation gives CASSSSPDVPGTQYF.

The table lists this clonotype with many counts. The rearrangement links TRBV7-9 to TRBJ1-1; D perhaps matches TRBD1 (6 bases). Germline CDR1 SEHNR, CDR2 FQNEAQ (reference sequence). The V end lost 6 bases, the J end lost 4 bases, and 21 bases lay between the germline ends. The CDR3 covers 16 residues. CDR3 protein: CASSQGGARGITEAFF. The CDR3 nucleotides are TGTGCCAGCAGTCAAGGTGGGGCCAGGGGAATCACTGAAGCTTTCTTT.

This clonotype was observed a few times. The chain combines TRBV6-2 or TRBV6-3 with TRBJ2-7, with D unresolved. The CDR3 has 12 amino acids. The V gene's germline CDR1 is MNHEY and CDR2 SVGEGT. V lost 5 bases to trimming and J lost 1 base, with 6 bases between them. This CDR3 reads CASSRNSYEQYF. The CDR3 nucleotides are TGTGCCAGCAGTAGAAATTCCTACGAGCAGTACTTC.

This rearrangement joins TRBV5-1 to TRBJ2-5; D might be TRBD1 or TRBD2, each matching 6 bases. Trimming took off 4 bases at V and 9 bases at J, with 22 bases between the two ends. Germline CDR1 reads SGHRS; CDR2 reads YFSETQ. There are 15 residues in the CDR3. CDR3 loop: CASSTSGTAEGAQYF. CDR3 nucleotides: TGCGCCAGCAGCACCTCCGGGACTGCGGAGGGGGCCCAGTACTTC.

This clonotype was found a few times. The genes are TRBV6-6 and TRBJ1-6; D call uncertain. The CDR3 spans 13 residues. V was clipped by 9 bases and J by 6 bases, with 12 bases between them. CDR1 and CDR2 from the germline V gene are MNHNY and SVGAGI (reference sequence). The CDR3 DNA is TGTGCCAGTGCCGGACTGAGTAATTCACCCCTCCACTTT. As protein: CASAGLSNSPLHF.

CDR3 region: CASTPTWRSPLHF. As DNA, the CDR3 is TGTGCCAGCACCCCCACGTGGCGGTCACCCCTCCACTTT. The genes are TRBV27 and TRBJ1-6, with D uncertain. This CDR3 comprises 13 residues. V dropped 7 bases and J dropped 10 bases, with 14 bases sitting between them. In germline, CDR1 is MNHEY, CDR2 SMNVEV (reference sequence).